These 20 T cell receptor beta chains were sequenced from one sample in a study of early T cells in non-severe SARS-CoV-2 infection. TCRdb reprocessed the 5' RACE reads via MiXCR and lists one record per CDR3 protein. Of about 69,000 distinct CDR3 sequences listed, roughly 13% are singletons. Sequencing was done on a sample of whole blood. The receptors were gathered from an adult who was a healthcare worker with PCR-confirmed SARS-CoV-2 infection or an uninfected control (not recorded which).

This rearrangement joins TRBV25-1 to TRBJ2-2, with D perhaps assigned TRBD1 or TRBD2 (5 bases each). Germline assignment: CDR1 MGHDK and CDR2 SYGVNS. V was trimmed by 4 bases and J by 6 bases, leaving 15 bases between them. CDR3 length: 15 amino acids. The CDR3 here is CASSGLVRGAGELFF. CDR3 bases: TGTGCCAGCAGTGGGCTAGTCCGGGGCGCCGGGGAGCTGTTTTTT.

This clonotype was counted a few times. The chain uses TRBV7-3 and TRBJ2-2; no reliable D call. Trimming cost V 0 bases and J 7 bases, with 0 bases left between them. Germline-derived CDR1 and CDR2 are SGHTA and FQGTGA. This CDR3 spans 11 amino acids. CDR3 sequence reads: CASSLTGELFF. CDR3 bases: TGTGCCAGCAGCTTAACCGGGGAGCTGTTTTTT.

The DNA for the CDR3 is TGTGCCAGCAGCTTCCAGGCTGAAGCTTTCTTT. Protein product: CASSFQAEAFF. The chain uses TRBV5-6 and TRBJ1-1; D call uncertain. This CDR3 has 11 residues. Trimming removed 2 bases from V and 6 bases from J, with 5 bases in between. Germline V gene data show CDR1 as SGHDT and CDR2 as YYEEEE. The full variable domain, rest sourced from reference TRBV5-6 and TRBJ1-1, is DAGVTQSPTHLIKTRGQQVTLRCSPKSGHDTVSWYQQALGQGPQFIFQYYEEEERQRGNFPDRFSGHQFPNYSSELNVNALLLGDSALYLCASSFQAEAFFGQGTRLTVV.

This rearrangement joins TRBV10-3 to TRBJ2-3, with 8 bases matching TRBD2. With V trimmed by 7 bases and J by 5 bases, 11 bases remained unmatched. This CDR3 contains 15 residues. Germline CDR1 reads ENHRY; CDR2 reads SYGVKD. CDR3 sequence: CAINPVGGALDTQYF. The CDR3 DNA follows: TGTGCCATCAACCCTGTCGGGGGGGCATTAGATACGCAGTATTTT.

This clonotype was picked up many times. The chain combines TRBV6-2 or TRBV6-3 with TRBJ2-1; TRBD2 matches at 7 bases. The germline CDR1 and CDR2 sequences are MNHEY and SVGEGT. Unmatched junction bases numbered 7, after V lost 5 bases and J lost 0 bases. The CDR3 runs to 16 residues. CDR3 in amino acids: CASSGGRGVSYNEQFF. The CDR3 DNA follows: TGTGCCAGCAGTGGAGGGAGGGGAGTCTCCTACAATGAGCAGTTCTTC.

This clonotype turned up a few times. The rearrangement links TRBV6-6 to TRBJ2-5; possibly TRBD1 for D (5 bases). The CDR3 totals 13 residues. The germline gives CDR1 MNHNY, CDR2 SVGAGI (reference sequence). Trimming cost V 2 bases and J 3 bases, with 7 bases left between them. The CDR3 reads CASSYIGEETQYF. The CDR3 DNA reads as TGTGCCAGCAGTTACATAGGGGAAGAGACCCAGTACTTC.

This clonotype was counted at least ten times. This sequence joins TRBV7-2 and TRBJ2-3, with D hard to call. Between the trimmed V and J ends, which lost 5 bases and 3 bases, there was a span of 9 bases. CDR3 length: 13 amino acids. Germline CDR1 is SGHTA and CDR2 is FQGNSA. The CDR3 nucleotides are TGTGCCAGCAGCGTAAGTTGGACAGATACGCAGTATTTT. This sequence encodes CASSVSWTDTQYF.

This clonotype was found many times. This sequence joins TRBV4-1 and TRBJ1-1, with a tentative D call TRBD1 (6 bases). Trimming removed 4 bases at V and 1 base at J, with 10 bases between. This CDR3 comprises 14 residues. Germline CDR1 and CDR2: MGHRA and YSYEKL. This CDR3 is CASSPKGQNTEAFF. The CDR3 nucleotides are TGCGCCAGCAGCCCAAAGGGACAGAACACTGAAGCTTTCTTT.

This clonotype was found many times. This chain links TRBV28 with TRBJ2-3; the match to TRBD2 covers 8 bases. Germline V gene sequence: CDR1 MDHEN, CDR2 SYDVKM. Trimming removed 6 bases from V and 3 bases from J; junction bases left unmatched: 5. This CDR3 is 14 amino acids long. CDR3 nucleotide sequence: TGTGCCAGCAGGTCGGGGGGGCTGACAGATACGCAGTATTTT. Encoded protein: CASRSGGLTDTQYF.

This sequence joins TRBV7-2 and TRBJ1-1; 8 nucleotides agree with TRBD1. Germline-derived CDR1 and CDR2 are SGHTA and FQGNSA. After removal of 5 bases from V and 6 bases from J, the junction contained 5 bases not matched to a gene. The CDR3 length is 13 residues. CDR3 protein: CASSPQGVSEAFF. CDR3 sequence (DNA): TGTGCCAGCAGCCCACAGGGGGTCTCTGAAGCTTTCTTT.

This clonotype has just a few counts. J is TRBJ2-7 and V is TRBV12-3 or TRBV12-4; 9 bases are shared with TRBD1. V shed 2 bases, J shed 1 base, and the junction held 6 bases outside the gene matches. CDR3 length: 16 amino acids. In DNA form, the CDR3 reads TGTGCCAGCAGTTTAAAGGGGACAGGGTTTTCCTACGAGCAGTACTTC. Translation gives CASSLKGTGFSYEQYF.

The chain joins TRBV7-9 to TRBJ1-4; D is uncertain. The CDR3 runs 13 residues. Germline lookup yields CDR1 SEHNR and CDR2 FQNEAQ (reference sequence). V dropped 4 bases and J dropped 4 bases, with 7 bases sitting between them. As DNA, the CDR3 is TGTGCCAGCAGCTACGGACGTAATGAAAAACTGTTTTTT. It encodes CASSYGRNEKLFF.

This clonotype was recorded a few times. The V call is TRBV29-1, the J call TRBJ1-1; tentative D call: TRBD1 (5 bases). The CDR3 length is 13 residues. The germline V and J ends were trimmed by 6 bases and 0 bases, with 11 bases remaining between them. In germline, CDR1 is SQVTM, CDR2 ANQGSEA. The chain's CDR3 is CSVARDMNTEAFF. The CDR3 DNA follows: TGCAGCGTAGCCAGGGATATGAACACTGAAGCTTTCTTT. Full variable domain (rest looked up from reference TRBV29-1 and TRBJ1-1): SAVISQKPSRDICQRGTSLTIQCQVDSQVTMMFWYRQQPGQSLTLIATANQGSEATYESGFVIDKFPISRPNLTFSTLTVSNMSPEDSSIYLCSVARDMNTEAFFGQGTRLTVV.

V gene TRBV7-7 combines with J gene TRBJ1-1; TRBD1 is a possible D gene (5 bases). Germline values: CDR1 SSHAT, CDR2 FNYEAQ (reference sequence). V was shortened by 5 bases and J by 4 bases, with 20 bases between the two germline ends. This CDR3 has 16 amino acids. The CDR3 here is CASSRSKGALVTEAFF. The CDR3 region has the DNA TGTGCCAGCAGCCGGTCCAAAGGGGCGTTAGTCACTGAAGCTTTCTTT.

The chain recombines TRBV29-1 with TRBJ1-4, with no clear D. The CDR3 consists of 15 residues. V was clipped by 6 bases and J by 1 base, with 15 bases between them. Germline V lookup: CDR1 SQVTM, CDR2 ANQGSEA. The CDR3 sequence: CSVGAAPGTNEKLFF. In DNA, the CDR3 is TGCAGCGTCGGAGCGGCACCCGGAACTAATGAAAAACTGTTTTTT.

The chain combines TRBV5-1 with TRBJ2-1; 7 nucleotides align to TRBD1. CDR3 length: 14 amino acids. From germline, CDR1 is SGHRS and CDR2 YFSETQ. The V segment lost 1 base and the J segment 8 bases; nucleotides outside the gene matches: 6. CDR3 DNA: TGCGCCAGCAGCTTGCAACAGGGGTTCGATGAGCAGTTCTTC. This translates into CASSLQQGFDEQFF.

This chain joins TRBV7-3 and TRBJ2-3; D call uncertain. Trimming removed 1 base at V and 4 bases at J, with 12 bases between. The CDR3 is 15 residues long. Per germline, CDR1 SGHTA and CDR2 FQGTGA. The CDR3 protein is CASSLNRGLADTQYF. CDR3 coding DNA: TGTGCCAGCAGCTTAAATAGAGGTCTCGCAGATACGCAGTATTTT.

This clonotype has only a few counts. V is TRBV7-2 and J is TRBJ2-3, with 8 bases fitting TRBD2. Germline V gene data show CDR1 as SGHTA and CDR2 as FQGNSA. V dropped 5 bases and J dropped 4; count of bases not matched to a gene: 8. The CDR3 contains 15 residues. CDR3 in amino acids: CASSDGLARADTQYF. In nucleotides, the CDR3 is TGTGCCAGCAGCGATGGACTAGCTAGGGCAGATACGCAGTATTTT.

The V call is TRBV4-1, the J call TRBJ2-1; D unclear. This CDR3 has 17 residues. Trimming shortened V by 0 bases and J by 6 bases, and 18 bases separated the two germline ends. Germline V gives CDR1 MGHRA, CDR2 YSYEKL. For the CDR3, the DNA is TGCGCCAGCAGCCAAGATCTAGTTATCCAGGCCTCCAATGAGCAGTTCTTC. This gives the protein CASSQDLVIQASNEQFF.

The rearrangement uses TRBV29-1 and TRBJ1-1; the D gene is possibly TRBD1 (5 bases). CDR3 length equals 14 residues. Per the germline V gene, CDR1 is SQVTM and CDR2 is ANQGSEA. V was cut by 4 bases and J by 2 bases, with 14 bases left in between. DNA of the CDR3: TGCAGCGTTGCCCTTAGACAGAGAAACACTGAAGCTTTCTTT. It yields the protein CSVALRQRNTEAFF.